This T cell receptor (beta chain) was recovered during a study of metastatic and nonmetastatic thyroid tumors. Study at large: Malignant and benign thyroid patients had repertoires compared in peripheral blood and tumor or nodule tissue. Study-level results: Compared with benign nodules, malignant thyroid tumors were reported to have significantly higher TCR beta diversity in both blood and tumor.

In the original analysis: Building a distant-metastasis classifier for papillary thyroid cancer drew on CDR3 differences across clinicopathological groups. TCRdb re-analyzed the PCR reads through MiXCR. The V and J calls and clone size are TCRdb's, not the authors'. The table lists 30,000 to 40,000 clones, around 31% of them singletons. This clone has a handful of counts. Its antigen is undetermined. V shed 5 bases and J shed 5 bases, with 15 bases lying between them. The CDR3 consists of 15 residues. Germline CDR1 is MNHNS and CDR2 is SASEGT. No treatment of any kind had been given to any patient before thyroid surgery.

This sequence originates from a female donor with papillary thyroid cancer or a benign thyroid nodule (not recorded which). Some clones in this sample may be carry-over from other donors' samples. Sequenced input: tumor tissue. The chain couples TRBV6-1 to TRBJ2-2; tentative D call: TRBD1 (6 bases). As DNA, the CDR3 is TGTGCCAGCAGTCCCAGGGGTGGGGGAACCGGGGAGCTGTTTTTT. Its translation: CASSPRGGGTGELFF.